The 26 T cell receptor beta chains presented below share a single source sample, sequenced in a study of shared clonotypes between healthy human individuals. Some clones are missing from TCRdb's copy, which holds only in-frame ones; the method was immunoSEQ multiplex PCR. The sample has fewer than 700,000 clones; roughly 79% are singletons. The material sequenced was PBMCs. Receptors originate from a middle-aged woman in good health. Some clones in this sample may be carry-over from other donors' samples.

This clone appeared many times. CDR3 in DNA: TGTGCCAGCAGCGCCGCAGGGGGTTCTTCGAACGAGCAGTACTTC. Residues: CASSAAGGSSNEQYF. The rearrangement uses TRBV9 and TRBJ2-5; 7 nucleotides line up with TRBD1. The DNA end favors TRBJ2-7, so the J call may be wrong. The CDR3 extends over 15 amino acids. Germline CDR1 reads SGDLS; CDR2 reads YYNGEE.

The chain has TRBV28 and TRBJ2-5; 7 bases are shared with TRBD2. The J segment lost 4 bases and the V segment lost 3 bases, leaving 5 bases of the junction unmatched. Germline V CDR1 and CDR2: MDHEN, SYDVKM. The CDR3 spans 14 residues. The CDR3 coding sequence is TGTGCCAGCAGTTTGCGGGAGCAGGTAGAGACCCAGTACTTC. It is translated as CASSLREQVETQYF.

This clone has only one observation. CDR3 sequence (DNA): TGTGCCAGCAGCTCAAACGGGCCCTACAATGAGCAGTTCTTC. Translating gives CASSSNGPYNEQFF. The J gene is TRBJ2-1, the V gene TRBV11-3; D remains unclear. The germline CDR1 and CDR2 sequences are SGHNT and YENEEA. Trimming cost V 4 bases and J 2 bases, with 9 bases left between them. There are 14 residues in the CDR3.

The chain recombines TRBV14 with TRBJ2-2; D is ambiguous. CDR1 and CDR2 from the germline V gene are SGHDN and FVKESK. Between the trimmed V and J ends, which lost 4 bases and 4 bases, there was a span of 13 bases. The CDR3 spans 15 residues. The CDR3 is CASSLIGWGTGELFF. CDR3 sequence (DNA): TGTGCCAGCAGCCTTATTGGATGGGGCACCGGGGAGCTGTTTTTT. The full variable domain, its missing parts supplied by reference TRBV14 and TRBJ2-2, is EAGVTQFPSHSVIEKGQTVTLRCDPISGHDNLYWYRRVMGKEIKFLLHFVKESKQDESGMPNNRFLAERTGGTYSTLKVQPAELEDSGVYFCASSLIGWGTGELFFGEGSRLTVL.

The V gene is TRBV20-1, the J gene TRBJ1-1; no reliable D call. The length of the CDR3 is 11 residues. Germline V gene sequence: CDR1 DFQATT, CDR2 SNEGSKA (reference sequence). V shed 6 bases and J shed 5 bases, with 10 bases lying between them. This chain's CDR3 is CSAPLKTEAFF. CDR3 sequence (DNA): TGCAGTGCCCCCCTTAAAACTGAAGCTTTCTTT.

This clone was counted only a few times. In nucleotides, the CDR3 is TGTGCCAGCAGCGTAGCTATGGGACAGGCAACAGATACGCAGTATTTT. This translates into CASSVAMGQATDTQYF. V is TRBV9 and J is TRBJ2-3; 8 bases are shared with TRBD1. This CDR3 has 16 amino acids. CDR1 is SGDLS and CDR2 is YYNGEE in the germline V gene. With V trimmed by 0 bases and J by 3 bases, 6 bases remained unmatched.

The chain has TRBV29-1 and TRBJ1-2; D is perhaps TRBD1 (6 bases). Trimming took 6 bases from V and 4 from J, leaving 18 bases between them. Germline V lookup: CDR1 SQVTM, CDR2 ANQGSEA. This CDR3 is 14 amino acids long. CDR3 sequence: CSVDGPGQSYGYTF. The DNA of the CDR3 is TGCAGCGTGGATGGCCCCGGACAGTCCTATGGCTACACCTTC.

V and J are TRBV15 and TRBJ2-3; D gene uncertain. Trimming took off 8 bases at V and 2 bases at J, with 14 bases between the two ends. Germline V gene data show CDR1 as LNHNV and CDR2 as YYDKDF (reference sequence). This CDR3 comprises 14 residues. The CDR3 region is CATGKGFDTDTQYF. CDR3 sequence (DNA): TGTGCCACCGGGAAGGGTTTTGACACAGATACGCAGTATTTT.

The V and J genes are TRBV5-1 and TRBJ2-7; TRBD2 is a possible D gene (5 bases). CDR3 length: 15 amino acids. Germline-derived CDR1 and CDR2 are SGHRS and YFSETQ. V lost 6 bases and J lost 6, with 22 bases in between. CDR3 residues: CASTREAAGWGEQYF. The CDR3 DNA reads TGCGCCAGCACCCGGGAAGCAGCCGGGTGGGGCGAGCAGTACTTC.

The chain links TRBV19 to TRBJ2-7, with TRBD1 matching over 8 bases. CDR1 LNHDA and CDR2 SQIVND come from the germline V gene (reference sequence). V lost 5 bases and J lost 3; bases outside the gene matches: 3. The CDR3 loop spans 13 amino acids. Written as DNA, the CDR3 is TGTGCCAGTAGTGCCGGGACAGGCTACGAGCAGTACTTC. This gives the protein CASSAGTGYEQYF. The complete variable domain, with remaining parts taken from reference TRBV19 and TRBJ2-7, reads DGGITQSPKYLFRKEGQNVTLSCEQNLNHDAMYWYRQDPGQGLRLIYYSQIVNDFQKGDIAEGYSVSREKKESFPLTVTSAQKNPTAFYLCASSAGTGYEQYFGPGTRLTVT.

This chain uses TRBV2 with TRBJ2-7, with a tentative D call TRBD1 (6 bases). The CDR3 is 10 residues long. Germline values: CDR1 SNHLY, CDR2 FYNNEI. Between the trimmed V and J ends, which lost 5 bases and 11 bases, there was a span of 10 bases. The CDR3 bases are TGTGCCAGCAGTCGCCGACAGGAGTACTTC. Translating it yields CASSRRQEYF.

The rearrangement joins TRBV28 to TRBJ1-2; TRBD1 aligns across 7 bases. With 9 bases clipped from V and 5 bases from J, the junction kept 6 bases outside the gene matches. The CDR3 runs to 12 residues. Germline-derived CDR1 and CDR2 are MDHEN and SYDVKM. CDR3 in amino acids: CASEQGRYGYTF. CDR3 nucleotide sequence: TGTGCCAGTGAACAGGGGAGATATGGCTACACCTTC.

On this clone itself: Other DNA sequences of this sample code for an identical CDR3. The rearrangement links TRBV7-2 to TRBJ2-1; TRBD2 aligns across 8 bases. This CDR3 has 16 amino acids. Per germline, CDR1 SGHTA and CDR2 FQGNSA. V lost 1 base, J lost 2 bases, and 4 bases stayed unmatched. In DNA, the CDR3 is TGTGCCAGCAGCTTAGATGCGGGAGGACCCTACAATGAGCAGTTCTTC. Translation: CASSLDAGGPYNEQFF.

V is TRBV11-2 and J is TRBJ1-5; D is unclear. V was pared by 5 bases and J by 6 bases, with 11 bases between. This CDR3 region has 13 residues. The germline V gene encodes CDR1 SGHAT and CDR2 FQNNGV. The CDR3 here is CASSNPGGQPQHF. Written as DNA, the CDR3 is TGTGCCAGCAGCAATCCGGGAGGTCAGCCCCAGCATTTT.

The genes are TRBV10-3 and TRBJ2-7; TRBD2 aligns across 11 bases. There are 14 residues in the CDR3. V trimming: 10 bases; J trimming: 1 base; junction bases outside the gene matches: 6. The germline V gene has CDR1 ENHRY and CDR2 SYGVKD. CDR3 sequence reads: CATMGLAESYEQYF. DNA of the CDR3: TGTGCCACCATGGGACTAGCGGAGTCCTACGAGCAGTACTTC.

The chain joins TRBV10-3 to TRBJ1-5; 10 nucleotides agree with TRBD1. Germline CDR1 is ENHRY and CDR2 is SYGVKD. The CDR3 consists of 15 residues. Losses at the gene ends were 10 bases for V and 2 bases for J; bases not matched to a gene: 8. The CDR3 DNA is TGTGCCACGTCAAACGGGACAGGGGGCAATCAGCCCCAGCATTTT. This sequence encodes CATSNGTGGNQPQHF.

The rearrangement uses TRBV12-5 and TRBJ2-2; TRBD2 aligns across 10 bases. The germline V gene encodes CDR1 LGHNT and CDR2 FRNRAP. Unmatched junction bases numbered 19, after V lost 2 bases and J lost 7 bases. The CDR3 loop spans 20 amino acids. CDR3 DNA: TGTGCTAGTGGTTTGCCTAAGGGGGTACTAGCGGGACTGGTATACGGGGAGCTGTTTTTT. Translating it yields CASGLPKGVLAGLVYGELFF.

This clone showed up just a few times. V gene TRBV2 combines with J gene TRBJ1-1, with D hard to call. The CDR3 totals 13 residues. Trimming took 0 bases from V and 6 from J, leaving 8 bases between them. Germline lookup yields CDR1 SNHLY and CDR2 FYNNEI. As DNA, the CDR3 is TGTGCCAGCAGTGAAGCGCTCTCCCCTGAAGCTTTCTTT. Its protein is CASSEALSPEAFF.

The CDR3 protein is CASSPGGYNEQFF. The DNA of the CDR3 is TGTGCCAGCAGCCCAGGAGGCTACAATGAGCAGTTCTTC. The rearrangement links TRBV7-3 to TRBJ2-1; TRBD2 might be the D (5 bases). With 5 bases removed from V and 3 bases from J, the gap between germline ends came to 8 bases. CDR1 is SGHTA, CDR2 FQGTGA, per germline. CDR3 length: 13 residues.

The chain links TRBV5-1 to TRBJ1-2; 7 positions agree with TRBD1. Germline trimming cut 0 bases from V and 5 bases from J; bases unmatched to any gene: 4. There are 14 residues in the CDR3. Germline V gives CDR1 SGHRS, CDR2 YFSETQ. For the CDR3, the DNA is TGCGCCAGCAGCTTGGGCGACAGGGTATATGGCTACACCTTC. Amino acid sequence: CASSLGDRVYGYTF.

The V and J genes are TRBV4-2 and TRBJ2-3; D gene ambiguous. This CDR3 is built from 14 residues. Trimming removed 0 bases from V and 6 bases from J, with 10 bases in between. Per the germline V gene, CDR1 is LGHNA and CDR2 is YNFKEQ. The CDR3 DNA is TGTGCCAGCAGCCAAGATCATACTACCGATACGCAGTATTTT. Amino acid sequence: CASSQDHTTDTQYF.

This sequence joins TRBV6-1 and TRBJ1-2, with D possibly matching TRBD1 (5 bases). Trimming cost V 3 bases and J 3 bases, with 11 bases left between them. The CDR3 totals 14 residues. Germline CDR1 is MNHNS and CDR2 is SASEGT. Here the CDR3 DNA reads TGTGCCAGCAGTGACATCGGGGCTCACTATGGCTACACCTTC. Translating gives CASSDIGAHYGYTF.

The chain has TRBV5-1 and TRBJ2-3; D is possibly TRBD2 (5 bases). Trimming stripped 0 bases from V and 0 bases from J, with 8 bases between. The CDR3 extends over 15 amino acids. Germline CDR1 reads SGHRS; CDR2 reads YFSETQ. Written as DNA, the CDR3 is TGCGCCAGCAGCTTGGCGTCGGGAAGCACAGATACGCAGTATTTT. Translated, it gives CASSLASGSTDTQYF.

The chain uses TRBV29-1 and TRBJ1-4; D is possibly TRBD1 (5 bases). Trimming shortened V by 6 bases and J by 3 bases, and 11 bases separated the two germline ends. From germline, CDR1 is SQVTM and CDR2 ANQGSEA. The CDR3 contains 13 residues. CDR3 region: CSVNRDSNEKLFF. The CDR3 DNA is TGCAGCGTCAACCGGGACTCTAATGAAAAACTGTTTTTT.

The CDR3: CASSRSRGNTQYF. The DNA for the CDR3 is TGTGCCAGCAGCCGGAGTAGGGGAAATACGCAGTATTTT. V and J are TRBV14 and TRBJ2-3; TRBD1 is a possible D gene (5 bases). The germline CDR1 and CDR2 sequences are SGHDN and FVKESK. V lost 4 bases and J lost 7, with 12 bases in between. CDR3 length: 13 amino acids. The full variable domain, completed using reference TRBV14 and TRBJ2-3, is EAGVTQFPSHSVIEKGQTVTLRCDPISGHDNLYWYRRVMGKEIKFLLHFVKESKQDESGMPNNRFLAERTGGTYSTLKVQPAELEDSGVYFCASSRSRGNTQYFGPGTRLTVL.

The chain couples TRBV28 to TRBJ2-7; 7 bases are shared with TRBD2. V lost 1 base, J lost 4 bases, and 1 base stayed unmatched. The CDR3 totals 13 residues. The V gene's germline CDR1 is MDHEN and CDR2 SYDVKM. CDR3 nucleotides: TGTGCCAGCAGTTTATCCGGGAGGTACGAGCAGTACTTC. This translates into CASSLSGRYEQYF.